The clone carrying this T cell receptor (beta chain) was detected a few times. Repertoires were generated with immunoSEQ multiplex PCR, while TCRdb's copy carries only in-frame clones and drops some. This sample has 800,000 to 1,200,000 clones, with 70% to 80% found just once. The data are from a study of shared clonotypes between healthy human individuals. Germline values: CDR1 KGHSH, CDR2 LQKENI. This CDR3 is 14 amino acids long. The V segment lost 3 bases and the J segment 6 bases; nucleotides outside the gene matches: 5. Sequencing was done on a sample of memory CD4+ T cells from PBMCs. Subset: CD45RA-negative fraction. This clonotype originated in a man between 18 and 29 years old in good health. Some clones in this sample may be carry-over from other donors' samples. This chain uses TRBV18 with TRBJ1-1; 9 nucleotides match TRBD1. CDR3 region: CASSPKRQGAEAFF. The DNA for the CDR3 is TGTGCCAGCTCACCCAAAAGACAGGGGGCTGAAGCTTTCTTT.